This TCR beta chain was obtained from a study of shared clonotypes between healthy human individuals. CDR3 length: 14 residues. Trimming took off 6 bases at V and 0 bases at J, with 12 bases between the two ends. The germline CDR1 and CDR2 sequences are MNHEY and SMNVEV (reference sequence). The assay was immunoSEQ multiplex PCR, and TCRdb's table has in-frame clones only and misses some. The profile covers around 2.1 million clones, with under 95% appearing a single time and 1.5% to 2% taken by the ten largest. About this clone: Its target is unknown.

Overall study findings and caveats: A handful of donors showed sharing of approximately 5% of naive CD4 clonotypes. The generation probabilities recorded for non-shared clonotypes fell below those of clonotypes shared by all four donors. Deeper or shallower sequencing was expected to change how clonotypes are shared among donors.

Only CD45RO-negative cells positively selected for CCR7 counted as naive CD8 cells, so terminally differentiated effector memory CD45RA+ cells were excluded. J is TRBJ2-7 and V is TRBV27, with D possibly being TRBD1 (6 bases). The sequence was collected from a man younger than 35 in good health. Some clones in this sample may be carry-over from other donors' samples. Material for sequencing was naive CD8+ T cells from PBMCs. This chain's CDR3 is CASSPRGISYEQYF. CDR3 coding DNA: TGTGCCAGCAGCCCCAGGGGAATCTCCTACGAGCAGTACTTC.